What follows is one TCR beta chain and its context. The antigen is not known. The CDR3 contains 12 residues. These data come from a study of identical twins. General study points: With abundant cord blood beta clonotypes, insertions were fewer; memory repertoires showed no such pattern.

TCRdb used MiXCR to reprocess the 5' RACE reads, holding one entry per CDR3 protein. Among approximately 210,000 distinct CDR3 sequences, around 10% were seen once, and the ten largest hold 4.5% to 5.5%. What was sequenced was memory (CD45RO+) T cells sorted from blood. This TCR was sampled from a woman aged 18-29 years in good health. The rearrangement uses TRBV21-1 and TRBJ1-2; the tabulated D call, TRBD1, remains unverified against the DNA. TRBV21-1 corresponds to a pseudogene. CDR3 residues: CASPLGGFGYTF. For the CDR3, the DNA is TGTGCCAGCCCCCTTGGGGGGTTTGGCTACACCTTC.